The 18 T cell receptor beta chains in this list originate from one sample, sequenced in a study of blood T cell repertoires in COVID-19. Sequenced by immunoSEQ multiplex PCR; TCRdb stores in-frame clones only, minus some. Among over 150,000 clones listed, around 80% were seen once. The specimen was PBMCs or T cells enriched from blood (not recorded which). The receptor set was obtained from a man in his fifties or sixties who had recovered from COVID-19.

The genes are TRBV7-9 and TRBJ1-1; possibly TRBD1 for D (5 bases). Germline V gene data show CDR1 as SEHNR and CDR2 as FQNEAQ (reference sequence). The length of the CDR3 is 12 residues. V shed 5 bases and J shed 5 bases, with 9 bases lying between them. The CDR3 bases are TGTGCCAGCAGCCAAGGGGAAACTGAAGCTTTCTTT. Amino acid sequence: CASSQGETEAFF. The variable domain in full, with the rest retrieved from reference TRBV7-9 and TRBJ1-1, is DTGVSQNPRHKITKRGQNVTFRCDPISEHNRLYWYRQTLGQGPEFLTYFQNEAQLEKSRLLSDRFSAERPKGSFSTLEIQRTEQGDSAMYLCASSQGETEAFFGQGTRLTVV.

This clone was recorded once. The V gene is TRBV19, the J gene TRBJ1-5; 8 bases align to TRBD1. CDR1 is LNHDA and CDR2 is SQIVND in the germline V gene (reference sequence). The CDR3 spans 15 residues. V was pared by 1 base and J by 5 bases, with 4 bases of the junction left unmatched. In DNA, the CDR3 is TGTGCCAGTAGTATAGGGACAGGGCCCTATCAGCCCCAGCATTTT. It encodes CASSIGTGPYQPQHF.

The rearrangement uses TRBV19 and TRBJ1-6, with TRBD1 as a possible D gene (5 bases). The ends were cut back, 6 bases at V and 2 bases at J, with 8 bases in the middle. Germline CDR1 is LNHDA and CDR2 is SQIVND (reference sequence). The CDR3 contains 14 residues. CDR3 DNA: TGTGCCAGTAGAGGGGAACCCTATAATTCACCCCTCCACTTT. It yields the protein CASRGEPYNSPLHF.

This chain joins TRBV4-1 and TRBJ1-5; D uncertain. The CDR3 is made up of 15 amino acids. Trimming took 0 bases from V and 7 from J, leaving 13 bases between them. CDR1 is MGHRA, CDR2 YSYEKL, per germline. The CDR3 coding sequence is TGCGCCAGCAGCCAAGAAGGGCGGGGAGAACAGCCCCAGCATTTT. It specifies CASSQEGRGEQPQHF.

The CDR3 protein is CASSPQTGYGTNEKLFF. The CDR3 DNA sequence: TGTGCCAGCAGCCCTCAAACAGGGTACGGAACTAATGAAAAACTGTTTTTT. J is TRBJ1-4 and V is TRBV7-2, with D maybe TRBD1 (6 bases). V was pared by 5 bases and J by 1 base, with 17 bases between. Looked up from germline, CDR1 is SGHTA and CDR2 is FQGNSA. The CDR3 extends over 17 amino acids.

The chain recombines TRBV18 with TRBJ1-1; 7 bases line up with TRBD1. The J segment lost 0 bases and the V segment lost 2 bases, leaving 6 bases of the junction unmatched. From germline, CDR1 is KGHSH and CDR2 LQKENI. The CDR3 spans 16 residues. The CDR3 loop is CASSPSPGTVNTEAFF. CDR3 DNA sequence: TGTGCCAGCTCACCAAGTCCCGGGACAGTGAACACTGAAGCTTTCTTT.

The V call is TRBV19, the J call TRBJ1-6; no definite D call. Germline assignment: CDR1 LNHDA and CDR2 SQIVND (reference sequence). V lost 2 bases to trimming and J lost 10 bases, with 9 bases between them. The CDR3 totals 13 residues. The CDR3 protein is CASSIFFGSPLHF. CDR3 DNA: TGTGCCAGTAGTATATTCTTCGGGTCACCCCTCCACTTT.

Ten or more counts support this clone. This chain links TRBV5-1 with TRBJ1-1; no clear D. CDR3 length equals 14 residues. Trimming cost V 1 base and J 2 bases, with 9 bases left between them. Germline CDR1 reads SGHRS; CDR2 reads YFSETQ. This CDR3 is CASSLTQTNTEAFF. In nucleotides, the CDR3 is TGCGCCAGCAGCTTGACTCAGACTAACACTGAAGCTTTCTTT. Full variable domain (remainder filled in from reference TRBV5-1 and TRBJ1-1): KAGVTQTPRYLIKTRGQQVTLSCSPISGHRSVSWYQQTPGQGLQFLFEYFSETQRNKGNFPGRFSGRQFSNSRSEMNVSTLELGDSALYLCASSLTQTNTEAFFGQGTRLTVV.

V gene TRBV15 combines with J gene TRBJ1-2; perhaps TRBD1 as D (5 bases). Trimming shortened V by 1 base and J by 4 bases, and 16 bases separated the two germline ends. This CDR3 has 16 amino acids. Per the germline V gene, CDR1 is LNHNV and CDR2 is YYDKDF (reference sequence). The CDR3 protein is CATSRASGSAFYGYTF. CDR3 nucleotide sequence: TGTGCCACCAGCAGAGCCTCAGGGTCGGCATTCTATGGCTACACCTTC.

V gene TRBV7-2 combines with J gene TRBJ2-3; 12 bases are shared with TRBD2. The CDR3 is 18 amino acids. J gave up 2 bases and V 2 bases, and 8 bases lay outside the gene matches. Germline V gives CDR1 SGHTA, CDR2 FQGNSA. This CDR3 is CASSLSSLAGGITDTQYF. The CDR3 bases are TGTGCCAGCAGCTTAAGTTCACTAGCGGGGGGCATCACAGATACGCAGTATTTT.

V usage is TRBV7-9 and J usage is TRBJ1-3, with D perhaps matching TRBD1 (6 bases). Looked up from germline, CDR1 is SEHNR and CDR2 is FQNEAQ (reference sequence). V was shortened by 6 bases and J by 0 bases, with 6 bases between the two germline ends. The CDR3 spans 13 residues. The CDR3 nucleotides read TGTGCCAGCAGGGGGGCCTCTGGAAACACCATATATTTT. This translates into CASRGASGNTIYF.

The chain employs TRBV6-5 and TRBJ2-5, with D perhaps TRBD2 (6 bases). Between the trimmed V and J ends, which lost 10 bases and 4 bases, there was a span of 22 bases. The germline gives CDR1 MNHEY, CDR2 SVGAGI. This CDR3 comprises 15 residues. CDR3 DNA: TGTGCCACCGACCATTGGACTATTAGTCCAGAGACCCAGTACTTC. It encodes CATDHWTISPETQYF.

V gene TRBV5-1 combines with J gene TRBJ2-7; D remains ambiguous. The CDR3 length is 13 residues. The V gene lost 4 bases and the J gene lost 3 bases, with 11 bases spanning the gap. Germline V gives CDR1 SGHRS, CDR2 YFSETQ. The CDR3 DNA is TGCGCCAGCAGCCAGACACCAAGCTACGAGCAGTACTTC. Translated, it gives CASSQTPSYEQYF.

Only one count was recorded for this clone. The chain has TRBV28 and TRBJ1-2, with 8 nucleotides matching TRBD1. CDR1 MDHEN and CDR2 SYDVKM come from the germline V gene. This CDR3 is built from 13 residues. V dropped 5 bases and J dropped 8; count of bases not matched to a gene: 7. CDR3 nucleotides: TGTGCCAGCAGTCAGGACAGGGTGGGGGGCTACACCTTC. Translating gives CASSQDRVGGYTF.

This sequence joins TRBV16 and TRBJ2-7; TRBD1 aligns across 8 bases. The CDR3 spans 15 residues. V shed 3 bases and J 9 bases; nucleotides not matched to a gene: 13. The germline V gene has CDR1 KGHSY and CDR2 FQNENV. The CDR3 sequence: CASSHPGQGASGQYF. The CDR3 DNA follows: TGTGCCAGCAGCCACCCCGGGCAGGGGGCATCCGGGCAGTACTTC.

The chain is built from TRBV6-5 and TRBJ2-1; 7 positions match TRBD1. Germline CDR1 MNHEY, CDR2 SVGAGI. Germline trimming cut 2 bases from V and 8 bases from J; bases unmatched to any gene: 3. This CDR3 spans 13 amino acids. CDR3 in DNA: TGTGCCAGCAGTTACGACAGGGACCATGAGCAGTTCTTC. It yields the protein CASSYDRDHEQFF.

The chain carries TRBV6-5 and TRBJ1-6; 12 bases are shared with TRBD1. CDR1 MNHEY and CDR2 SVGAGI come from the germline V gene. Trimming removed 0 bases from V and 8 bases from J; junction bases left unmatched: 2. CDR3 length: 16 residues. CDR3 sequence: CASSYSGQGADSPLHF. The CDR3 DNA follows: TGTGCCAGCAGTTACTCGGGACAGGGGGCGGATTCACCCCTCCACTTT.

The rearrangement uses TRBV19 and TRBJ2-7; 10 nucleotides agree with TRBD2. The CDR3 is made up of 15 amino acids. Germline V lookup: CDR1 LNHDA, CDR2 SQIVND (reference sequence). Trimming at V came to 7 bases and at J to 4 bases, leaving 10 bases not matched to a gene. In nucleotides, the CDR3 is TGTGCCAGTACCGAAAAGCGGGGGGGCTTTTACGAGCAGTACTTC. This sequence encodes CASTEKRGGFYEQYF. Based on the CDR3 plus reference TRBV19 and TRBJ2-7, the full variable domain is DGGITQSPKYLFRKEGQNVTLSCEQNLNHDAMYWYRQDPGQGLRLIYYSQIVNDFQKGDIAEGYSVSREKKESFPLTVTSAQKNPTAFYLCASTEKRGGFYEQYFGPGTRLTVT.